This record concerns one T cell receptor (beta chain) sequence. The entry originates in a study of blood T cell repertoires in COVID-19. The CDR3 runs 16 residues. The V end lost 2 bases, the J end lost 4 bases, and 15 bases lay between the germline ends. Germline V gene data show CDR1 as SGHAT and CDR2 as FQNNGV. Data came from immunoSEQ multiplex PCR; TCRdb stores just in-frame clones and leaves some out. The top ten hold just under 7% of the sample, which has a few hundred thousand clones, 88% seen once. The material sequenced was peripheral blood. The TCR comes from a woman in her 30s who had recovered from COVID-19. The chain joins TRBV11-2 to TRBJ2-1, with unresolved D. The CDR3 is CASSLHQRLEYNEQFF. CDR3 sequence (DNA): TGTGCCAGCAGCTTACACCAGCGACTCGAATACAATGAGCAGTTCTTC.